Given below is one T cell receptor beta chain in context. Its antigen is currently unknown. Trimming took off 5 bases at V and 7 bases at J, with 14 bases between the two ends. This CDR3 comprises 13 residues. CDR1 is SGHTA, CDR2 FQGNSA, per germline. This entry is derived from a study of pediatric ulcerative colitis. Study background: Ulcerative colitis patients had pancolitis or left-sided colitis, with confirming histology. Broader study findings: Acute severe colitis showed lower rectal diversity from clonal expansions.

The rectum was sampled with one to two pinch biopsies at colonoscopy. No immunosuppressive drugs were given to ulcerative colitis patients before diagnostic colonoscopy. Sequencing depth was up to 500,000 reads per sample. Sequencing used immunoSEQ multiplex PCR; TCRdb keeps in-frame clones, though not all of them. The data show 20,000 or so clones, with around 69% seen just once and roughly a sixth held by the top ten. Input material: gut tissue. The clonotype originates from a boy between 10 and 17 years old with severe ulcerative colitis. This chain links TRBV7-2 with TRBJ1-1; weak D call: TRBD1 (6 bases). The CDR3 spells CASSPYRAREAFF. The CDR3 DNA sequence: TGTGCCAGCAGCCCGTACAGGGCCCGTGAAGCTTTCTTT.